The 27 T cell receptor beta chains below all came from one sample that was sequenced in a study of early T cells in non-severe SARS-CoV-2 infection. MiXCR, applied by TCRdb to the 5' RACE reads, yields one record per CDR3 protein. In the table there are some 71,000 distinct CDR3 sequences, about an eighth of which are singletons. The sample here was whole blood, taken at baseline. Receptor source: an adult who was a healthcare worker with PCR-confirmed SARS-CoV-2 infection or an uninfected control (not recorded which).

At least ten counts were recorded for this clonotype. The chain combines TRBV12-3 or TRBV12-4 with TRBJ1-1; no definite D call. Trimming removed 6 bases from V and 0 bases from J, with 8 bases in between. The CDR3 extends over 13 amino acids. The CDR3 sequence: CASRVALNTEAFF. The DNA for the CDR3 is TGTGCCAGCAGAGTGGCCCTGAACACTGAAGCTTTCTTT.

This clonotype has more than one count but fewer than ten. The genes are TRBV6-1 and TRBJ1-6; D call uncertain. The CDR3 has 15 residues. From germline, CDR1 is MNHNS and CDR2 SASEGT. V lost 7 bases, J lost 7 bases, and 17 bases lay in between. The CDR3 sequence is CASKRGDSLNSPLHF. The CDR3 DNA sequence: TGTGCCAGCAAAAGAGGAGACTCTCTCAATTCACCCCTCCACTTT.

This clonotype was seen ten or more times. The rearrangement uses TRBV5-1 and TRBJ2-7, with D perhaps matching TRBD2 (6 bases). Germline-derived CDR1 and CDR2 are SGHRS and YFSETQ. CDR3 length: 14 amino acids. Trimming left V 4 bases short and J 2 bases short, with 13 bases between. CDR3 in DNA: TGCGCCAGCAGCCCGGGGGACGGAACCTACGAGCAGTACTTC. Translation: CASSPGDGTYEQYF.

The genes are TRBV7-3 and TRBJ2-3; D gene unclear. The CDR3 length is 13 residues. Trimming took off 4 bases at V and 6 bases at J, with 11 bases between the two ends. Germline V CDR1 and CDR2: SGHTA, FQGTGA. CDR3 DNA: TGTGCCAGCAGCTACGGCCCATCGGATACGCAGTATTTT. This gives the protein CASSYGPSDTQYF. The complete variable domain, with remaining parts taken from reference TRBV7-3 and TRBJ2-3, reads GAGVSQTPSNKVTEKGKYVELRCDPISGHTALYWYRQSLGQGPEFLIYFQGTGAADDSGLPNDRFFAVRPEGSVSTLKIQRTERGDSAVYLCASSYGPSDTQYFGPGTRLTVL.

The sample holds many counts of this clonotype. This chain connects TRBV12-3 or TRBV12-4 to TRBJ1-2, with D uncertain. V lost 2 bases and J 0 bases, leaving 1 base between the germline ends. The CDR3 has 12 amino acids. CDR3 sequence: CASSLTNYGYTF. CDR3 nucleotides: TGTGCCAGCAGTTTAACTAACTATGGCTACACCTTC.

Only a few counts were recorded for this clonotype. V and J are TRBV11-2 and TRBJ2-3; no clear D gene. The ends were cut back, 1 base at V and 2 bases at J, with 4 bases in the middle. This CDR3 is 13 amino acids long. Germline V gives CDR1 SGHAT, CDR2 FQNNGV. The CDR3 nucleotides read TGTGCCAGCAGCTTAGTTACCACAGATACGCAGTATTTT. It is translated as CASSLVTTDTQYF.

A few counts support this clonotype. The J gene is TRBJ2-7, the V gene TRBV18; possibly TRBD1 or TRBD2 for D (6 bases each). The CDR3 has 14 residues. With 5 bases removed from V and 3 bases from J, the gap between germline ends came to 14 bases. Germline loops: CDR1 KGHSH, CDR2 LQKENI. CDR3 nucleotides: TGTGCCAGCTCAAGTAAGAGGGGGGACTACGAGCAGTACTTC. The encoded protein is CASSSKRGDYEQYF. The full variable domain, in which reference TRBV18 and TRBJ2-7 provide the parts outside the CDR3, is NAGVMQNPRHLVRRRGQEARLRCSPMKGHSHVYWYRQLPEEGLKFMVYLQKENIIDESGMPKERFSAEFPKEGPSILRIQQVVRGDSAAYFCASSSKRGDYEQYFGPGTRLTVT.

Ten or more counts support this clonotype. The CDR3 sequence: CASTGQGITNEKLFF. The CDR3 nucleotides read TGTGCCAGCACCGGACAGGGGATAACTAATGAAAAACTGTTTTTT. The chain recombines TRBV6-1 with TRBJ1-4, with 9 nucleotides matching TRBD1. Trimming at V came to 7 bases and at J to 1 base, leaving 4 bases not matched to a gene. The CDR3 sequence is 15 residues long. Germline lookup yields CDR1 MNHNS and CDR2 SASEGT.

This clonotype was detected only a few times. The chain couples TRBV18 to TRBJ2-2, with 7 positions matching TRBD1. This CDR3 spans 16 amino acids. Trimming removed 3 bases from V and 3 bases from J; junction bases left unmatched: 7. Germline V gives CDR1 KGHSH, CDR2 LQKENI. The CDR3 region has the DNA TGTGCCAGCTCACCCGCCACAGGGGTGGACACCGGGGAGCTGTTTTTT. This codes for CASSPATGVDTGELFF.

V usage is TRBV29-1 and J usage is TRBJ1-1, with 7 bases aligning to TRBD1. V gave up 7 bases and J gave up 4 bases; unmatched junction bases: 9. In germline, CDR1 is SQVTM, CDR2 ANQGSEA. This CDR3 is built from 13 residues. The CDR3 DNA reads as TGCAGCGCCGGGGGACAGTTGGGCACTGAAGCTTTCTTT. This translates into CSAGGQLGTEAFF.

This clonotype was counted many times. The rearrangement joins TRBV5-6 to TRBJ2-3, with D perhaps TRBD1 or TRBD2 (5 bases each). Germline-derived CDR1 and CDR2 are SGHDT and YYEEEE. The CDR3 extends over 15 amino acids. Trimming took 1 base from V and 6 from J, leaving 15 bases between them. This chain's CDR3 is CASSLRQGVFDTQYF. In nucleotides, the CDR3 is TGTGCCAGCAGCTTGAGGCAGGGAGTTTTCGATACGCAGTATTTT. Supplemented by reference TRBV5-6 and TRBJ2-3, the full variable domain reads DAGVTQSPTHLIKTRGQQVTLRCSPKSGHDTVSWYQQALGQGPQFIFQYYEEEERQRGNFPDRFSGHQFPNYSSELNVNALLLGDSALYLCASSLRQGVFDTQYFGPGTRLTVL.

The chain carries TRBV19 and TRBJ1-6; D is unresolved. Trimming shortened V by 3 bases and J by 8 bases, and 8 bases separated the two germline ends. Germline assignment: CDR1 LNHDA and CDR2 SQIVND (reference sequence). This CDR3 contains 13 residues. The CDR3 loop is CASSIFPDSPLHF. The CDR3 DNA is TGTGCCAGTAGTATTTTCCCGGATTCACCCCTCCACTTT.

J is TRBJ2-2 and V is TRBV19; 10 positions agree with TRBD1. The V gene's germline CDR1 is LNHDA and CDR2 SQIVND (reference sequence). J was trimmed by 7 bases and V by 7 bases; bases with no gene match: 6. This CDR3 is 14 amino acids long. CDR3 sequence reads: CASTTTGGRGELFF. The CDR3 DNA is TGTGCCAGTACTACGACAGGGGGCCGCGGGGAGCTGTTTTTT. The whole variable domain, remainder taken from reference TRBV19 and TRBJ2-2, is DGGITQSPKYLFRKEGQNVTLSCEQNLNHDAMYWYRQDPGQGLRLIYYSQIVNDFQKGDIAEGYSVSREKKESFPLTVTSAQKNPTAFYLCASTTTGGRGELFFGEGSRLTVL.

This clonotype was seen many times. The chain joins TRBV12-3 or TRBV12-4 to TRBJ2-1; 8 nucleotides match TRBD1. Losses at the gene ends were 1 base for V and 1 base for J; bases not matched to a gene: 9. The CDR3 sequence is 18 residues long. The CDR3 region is CASSLVTGAAKSYNEQFF. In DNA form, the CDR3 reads TGTGCCAGCAGTTTAGTGACAGGGGCCGCTAAGTCCTACAATGAGCAGTTCTTC.

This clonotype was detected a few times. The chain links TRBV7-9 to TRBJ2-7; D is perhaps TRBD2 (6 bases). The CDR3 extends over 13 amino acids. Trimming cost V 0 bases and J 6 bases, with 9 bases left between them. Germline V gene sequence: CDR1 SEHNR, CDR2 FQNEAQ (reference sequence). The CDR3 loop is CASSLAGSSEQYF. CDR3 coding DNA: TGTGCCAGCAGCTTAGCCGGGAGTTCCGAGCAGTACTTC.

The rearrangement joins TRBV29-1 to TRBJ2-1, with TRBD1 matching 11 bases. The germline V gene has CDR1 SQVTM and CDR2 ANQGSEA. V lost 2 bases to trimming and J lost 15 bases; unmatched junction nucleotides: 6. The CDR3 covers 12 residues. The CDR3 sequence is CSVERDRGELFF. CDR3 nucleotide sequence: TGCAGCGTTGAACGGGACAGGGGGGAGTTGTTCTTC.

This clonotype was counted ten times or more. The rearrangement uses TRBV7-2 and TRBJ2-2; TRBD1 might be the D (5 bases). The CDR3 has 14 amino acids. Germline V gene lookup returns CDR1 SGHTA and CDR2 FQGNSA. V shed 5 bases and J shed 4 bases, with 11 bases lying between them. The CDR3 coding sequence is TGTGCCAGCAGCCCAGACAGTCTCACCGGGGAGCTGTTTTTT. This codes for CASSPDSLTGELFF.

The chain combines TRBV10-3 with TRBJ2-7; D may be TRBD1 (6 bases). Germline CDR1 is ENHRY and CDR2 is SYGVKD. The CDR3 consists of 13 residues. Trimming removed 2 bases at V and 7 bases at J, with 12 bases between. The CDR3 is CAISEVRGEEQYF. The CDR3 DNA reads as TGTGCCATCAGTGAGGTCAGGGGAGAAGAGCAGTACTTC.

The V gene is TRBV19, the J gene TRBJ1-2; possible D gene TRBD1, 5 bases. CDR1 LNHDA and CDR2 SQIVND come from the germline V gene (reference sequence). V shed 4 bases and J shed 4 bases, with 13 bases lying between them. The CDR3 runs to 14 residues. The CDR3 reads CASSNGGYAYGYTF. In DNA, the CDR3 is TGTGCCAGTAGTAACGGGGGGTATGCCTATGGCTACACCTTC.

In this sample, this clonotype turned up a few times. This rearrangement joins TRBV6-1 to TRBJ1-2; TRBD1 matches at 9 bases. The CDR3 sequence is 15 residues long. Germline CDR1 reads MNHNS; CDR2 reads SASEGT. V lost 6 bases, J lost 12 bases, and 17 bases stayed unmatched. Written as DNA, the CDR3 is TGTGCCAGCAGCCTTGAACTCTGGAGTACAGGGGGCCACACCTTC. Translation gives CASSLELWSTGGHTF.

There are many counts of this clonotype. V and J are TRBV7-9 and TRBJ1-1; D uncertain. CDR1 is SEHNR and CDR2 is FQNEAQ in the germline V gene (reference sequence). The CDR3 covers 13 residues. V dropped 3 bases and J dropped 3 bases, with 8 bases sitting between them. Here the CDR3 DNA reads TGTGCCAGCAGCTTTGTAGCGGACACTGAAGCTTTCTTT. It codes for CASSFVADTEAFF.

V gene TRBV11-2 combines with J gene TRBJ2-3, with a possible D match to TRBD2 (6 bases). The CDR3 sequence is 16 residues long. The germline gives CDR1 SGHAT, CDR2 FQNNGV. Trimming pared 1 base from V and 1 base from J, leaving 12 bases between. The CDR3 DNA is TGTGCCAGCAGCTTAGCGGGAGCTCTTGGCACAGATACGCAGTATTTT. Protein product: CASSLAGALGTDTQYF.

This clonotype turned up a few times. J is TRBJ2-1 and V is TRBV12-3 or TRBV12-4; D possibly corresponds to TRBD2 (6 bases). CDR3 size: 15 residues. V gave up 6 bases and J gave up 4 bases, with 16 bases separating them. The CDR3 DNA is TGTGCCAGCAGCCAGACTAGTCTGTCATACAATGAGCAGTTCTTC. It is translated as CASSQTSLSYNEQFF.

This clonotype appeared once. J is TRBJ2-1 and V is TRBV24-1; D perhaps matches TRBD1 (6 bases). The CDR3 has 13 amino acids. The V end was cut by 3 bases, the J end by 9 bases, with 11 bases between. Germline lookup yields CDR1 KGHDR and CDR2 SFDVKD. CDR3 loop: CATSDQHRAEQFF. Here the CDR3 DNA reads TGTGCCACCAGTGATCAACACAGGGCTGAGCAGTTCTTC.

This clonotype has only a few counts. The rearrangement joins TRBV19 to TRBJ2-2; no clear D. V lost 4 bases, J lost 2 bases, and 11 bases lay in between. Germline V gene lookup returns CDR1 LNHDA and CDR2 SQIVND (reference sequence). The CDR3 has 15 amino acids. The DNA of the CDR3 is TGTGCCAGTAGTAGCCGATTGGGCAACACCGGGGAGCTGTTTTTT. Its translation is CASSSRLGNTGELFF.

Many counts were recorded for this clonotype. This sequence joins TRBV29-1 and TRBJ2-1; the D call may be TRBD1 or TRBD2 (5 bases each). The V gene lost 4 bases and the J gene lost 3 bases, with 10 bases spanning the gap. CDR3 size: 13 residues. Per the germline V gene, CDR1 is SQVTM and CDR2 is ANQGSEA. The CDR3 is CSVAGRNYNEQFF. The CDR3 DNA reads TGCAGCGTTGCGGGACGGAACTACAATGAGCAGTTCTTC.

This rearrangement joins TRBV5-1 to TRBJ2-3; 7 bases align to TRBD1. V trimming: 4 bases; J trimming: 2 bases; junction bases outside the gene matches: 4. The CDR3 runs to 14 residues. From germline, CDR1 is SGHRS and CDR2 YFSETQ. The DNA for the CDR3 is TGCGCCAGCAGCCTGGACAGGATCACAGATACGCAGTATTTT. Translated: CASSLDRITDTQYF. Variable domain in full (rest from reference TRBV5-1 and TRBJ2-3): KAGVTQTPRYLIKTRGQQVTLSCSPISGHRSVSWYQQTPGQGLQFLFEYFSETQRNKGNFPGRFSGRQFSNSRSEMNVSTLELGDSALYLCASSLDRITDTQYFGPGTRLTVL.